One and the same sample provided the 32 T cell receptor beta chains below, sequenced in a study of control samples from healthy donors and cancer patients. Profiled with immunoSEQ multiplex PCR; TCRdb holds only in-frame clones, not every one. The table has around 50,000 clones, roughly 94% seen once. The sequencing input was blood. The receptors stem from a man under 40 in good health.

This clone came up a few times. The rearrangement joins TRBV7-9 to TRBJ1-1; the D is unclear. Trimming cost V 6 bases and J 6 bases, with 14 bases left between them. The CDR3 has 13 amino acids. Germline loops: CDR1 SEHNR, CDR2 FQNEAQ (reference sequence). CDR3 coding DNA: TGTGCCAGCAGTCCCAAAGGCCAAGCTGAAGCTTTCTTT. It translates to CASSPKGQAEAFF.

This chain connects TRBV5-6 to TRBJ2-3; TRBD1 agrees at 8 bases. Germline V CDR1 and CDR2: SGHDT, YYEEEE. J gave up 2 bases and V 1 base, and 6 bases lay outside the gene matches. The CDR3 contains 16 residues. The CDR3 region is CASSLLGQGSTDTQYF. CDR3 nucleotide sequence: TGTGCCAGCAGCTTGTTAGGACAGGGCTCCACAGATACGCAGTATTTT.

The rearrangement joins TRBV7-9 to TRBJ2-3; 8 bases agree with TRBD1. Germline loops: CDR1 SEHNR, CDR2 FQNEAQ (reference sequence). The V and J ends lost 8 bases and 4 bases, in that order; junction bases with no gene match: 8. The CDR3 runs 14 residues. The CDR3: CASWGAGGADTQYF. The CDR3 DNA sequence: TGTGCCAGCTGGGGGGCAGGGGGCGCAGATACGCAGTATTTT.

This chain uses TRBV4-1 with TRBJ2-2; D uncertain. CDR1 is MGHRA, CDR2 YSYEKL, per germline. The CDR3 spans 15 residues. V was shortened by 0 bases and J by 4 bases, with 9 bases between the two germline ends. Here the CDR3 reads CASSQDALLTGELFF. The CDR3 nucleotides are TGCGCCAGCAGCCAAGACGCGCTCCTCACCGGGGAGCTGTTTTTT.

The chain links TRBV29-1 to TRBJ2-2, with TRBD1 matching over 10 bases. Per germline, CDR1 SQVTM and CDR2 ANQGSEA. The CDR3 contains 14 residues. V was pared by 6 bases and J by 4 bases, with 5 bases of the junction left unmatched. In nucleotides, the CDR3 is TGCAGCGTCCTGACAGGGGGCAGCACCGGGGAGCTGTTTTTT. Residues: CSVLTGGSTGELFF.

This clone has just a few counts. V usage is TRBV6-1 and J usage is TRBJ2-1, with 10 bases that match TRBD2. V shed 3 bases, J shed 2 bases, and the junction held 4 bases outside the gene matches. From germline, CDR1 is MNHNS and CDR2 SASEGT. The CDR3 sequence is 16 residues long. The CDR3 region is CASSEASGSPYNEQFF. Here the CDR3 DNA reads TGTGCCAGCAGTGAGGCTAGCGGGAGCCCCTACAATGAGCAGTTCTTC.

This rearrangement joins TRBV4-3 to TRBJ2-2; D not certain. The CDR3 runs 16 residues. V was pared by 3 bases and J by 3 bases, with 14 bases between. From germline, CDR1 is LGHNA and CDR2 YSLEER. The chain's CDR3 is CASSQLLPGDTGELFF. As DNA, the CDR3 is TGCGCCAGCAGCCAGTTACTACCCGGAGACACCGGGGAGCTGTTTTTT.

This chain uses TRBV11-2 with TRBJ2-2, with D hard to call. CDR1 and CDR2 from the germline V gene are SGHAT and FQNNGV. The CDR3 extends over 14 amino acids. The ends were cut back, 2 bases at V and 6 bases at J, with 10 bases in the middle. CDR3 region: CASSLNGRPGELFF. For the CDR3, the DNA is TGTGCCAGCAGCTTAAATGGACGGCCCGGGGAGCTGTTTTTT.

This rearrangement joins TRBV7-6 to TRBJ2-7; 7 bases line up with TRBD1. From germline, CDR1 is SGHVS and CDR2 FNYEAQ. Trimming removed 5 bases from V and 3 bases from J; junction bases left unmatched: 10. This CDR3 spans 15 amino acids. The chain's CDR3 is CASSPSAGQDYEQYF. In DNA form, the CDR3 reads TGTGCCAGCAGCCCCTCAGCTGGACAGGACTACGAGCAGTACTTC.

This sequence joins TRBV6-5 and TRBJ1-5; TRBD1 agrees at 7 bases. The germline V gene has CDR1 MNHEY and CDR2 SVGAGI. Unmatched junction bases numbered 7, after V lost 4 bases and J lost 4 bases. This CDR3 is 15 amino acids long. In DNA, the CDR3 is TGTGCCAGCAGTTGGACAGGTGGGGTAAATCAGCCCCAGCATTTT. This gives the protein CASSWTGGVNQPQHF.

CDR3 region: CASSSETFSYEQYF. DNA of the CDR3: TGCGCCAGCAGCTCAGAGACATTCTCCTACGAGCAGTACTTC. The chain links TRBV5-1 to TRBJ2-7; no clear D gene. This CDR3 region has 14 residues. The V gene's germline CDR1 is SGHRS and CDR2 YFSETQ. Trimming cost V 3 bases and J 0 bases, with 10 bases left between them.

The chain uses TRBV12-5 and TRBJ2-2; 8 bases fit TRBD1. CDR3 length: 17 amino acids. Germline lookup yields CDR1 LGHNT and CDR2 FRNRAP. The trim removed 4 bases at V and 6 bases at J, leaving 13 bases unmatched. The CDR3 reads CASGSSPGQGLSGELFF. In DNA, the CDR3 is TGTGCTAGTGGTTCGTCGCCAGGACAGGGTTTATCCGGGGAGCTGTTTTTT. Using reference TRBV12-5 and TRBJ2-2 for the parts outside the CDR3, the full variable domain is DARVTQTPRHKVTEMGQEVTMRCQPILGHNTVFWYRQTMMQGLELLAYFRNRAPLDDSGMPKDRFSAEMPDATLATLKIQPSEPRDSAVYFCASGSSPGQGLSGELFFGEGSRLTVL.

The CDR3 sequence: CASSSGQGKHQPQHF. Written as DNA, the CDR3 is TGTGCCAGCAGTTCCGGGCAGGGGAAACATCAGCCCCAGCATTTT. This sequence joins TRBV7-9 and TRBJ1-5; tentative D call: TRBD1 (6 bases). Deletions cut 6 bases from V and 5 bases from J, with 17 bases between. Germline V lookup: CDR1 SEHNR, CDR2 FQNEAQ (reference sequence). This CDR3 is 15 amino acids long.

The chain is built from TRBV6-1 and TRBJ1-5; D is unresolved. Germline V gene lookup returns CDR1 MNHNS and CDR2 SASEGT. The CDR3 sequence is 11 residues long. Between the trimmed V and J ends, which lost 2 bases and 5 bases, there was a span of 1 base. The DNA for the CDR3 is TGTGCCAGCAGTGAATATCAGCCCCAGCATTTT. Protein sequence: CASSEYQPQHF.

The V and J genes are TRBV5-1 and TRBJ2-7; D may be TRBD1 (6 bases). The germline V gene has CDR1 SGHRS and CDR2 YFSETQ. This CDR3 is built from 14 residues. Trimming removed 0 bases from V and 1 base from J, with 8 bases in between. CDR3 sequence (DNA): TGCGCCAGCAGCTTGGGGACAGCTTCCTACGAGCAGTACTTC. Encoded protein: CASSLGTASYEQYF.

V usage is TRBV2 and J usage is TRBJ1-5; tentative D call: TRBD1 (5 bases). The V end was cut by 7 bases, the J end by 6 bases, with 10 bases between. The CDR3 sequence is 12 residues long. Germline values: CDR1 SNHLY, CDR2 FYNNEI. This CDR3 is CASNGQGQPQHF. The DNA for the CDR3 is TGTGCCAGCAACGGGCAGGGTCAGCCCCAGCATTTT.

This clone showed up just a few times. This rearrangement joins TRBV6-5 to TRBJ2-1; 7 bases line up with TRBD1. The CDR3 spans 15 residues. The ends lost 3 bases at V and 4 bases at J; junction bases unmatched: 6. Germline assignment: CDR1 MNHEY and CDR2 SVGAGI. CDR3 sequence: CASSYTGEPYNEQFF. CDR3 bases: TGTGCCAGCAGTTATACAGGGGAGCCTTACAATGAGCAGTTCTTC.

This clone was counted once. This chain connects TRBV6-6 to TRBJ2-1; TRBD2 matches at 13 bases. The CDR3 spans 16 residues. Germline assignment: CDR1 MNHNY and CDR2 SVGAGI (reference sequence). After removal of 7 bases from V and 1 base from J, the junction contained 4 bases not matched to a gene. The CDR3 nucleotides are TGTGCCAGCAATAGACTAGCGGGAGGATCCTACAATGAGCAGTTCTTC. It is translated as CASNRLAGGSYNEQFF.

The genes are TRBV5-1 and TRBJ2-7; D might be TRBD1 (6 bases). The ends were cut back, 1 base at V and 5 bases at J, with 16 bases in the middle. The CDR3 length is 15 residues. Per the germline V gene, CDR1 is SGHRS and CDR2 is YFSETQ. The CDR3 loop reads CASSLFETGPHEQYF. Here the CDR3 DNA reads TGCGCCAGCAGCTTGTTCGAGACAGGTCCCCACGAGCAGTACTTC.

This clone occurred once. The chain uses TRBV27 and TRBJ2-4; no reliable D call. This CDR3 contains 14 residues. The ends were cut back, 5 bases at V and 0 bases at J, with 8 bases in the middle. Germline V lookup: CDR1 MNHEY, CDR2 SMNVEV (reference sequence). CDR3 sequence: CASSISLAKNIQYF. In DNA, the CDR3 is TGTGCCAGCAGTATCTCGTTAGCCAAAAACATTCAGTACTTC.

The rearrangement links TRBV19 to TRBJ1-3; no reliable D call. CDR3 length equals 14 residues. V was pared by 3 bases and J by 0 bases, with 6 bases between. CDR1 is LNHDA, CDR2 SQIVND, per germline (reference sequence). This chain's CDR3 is CASSISSSGNTIYF. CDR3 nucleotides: TGTGCCAGTAGTATTTCGAGCTCTGGAAACACCATATATTTT.

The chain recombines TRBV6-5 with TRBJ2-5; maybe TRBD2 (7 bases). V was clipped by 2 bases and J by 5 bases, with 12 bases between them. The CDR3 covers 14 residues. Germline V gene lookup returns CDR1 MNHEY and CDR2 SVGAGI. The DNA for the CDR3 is TGTGCCAGCAGTTACGGGGGGGCAGCGGAGACCCAGTACTTC. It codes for CASSYGGAAETQYF.

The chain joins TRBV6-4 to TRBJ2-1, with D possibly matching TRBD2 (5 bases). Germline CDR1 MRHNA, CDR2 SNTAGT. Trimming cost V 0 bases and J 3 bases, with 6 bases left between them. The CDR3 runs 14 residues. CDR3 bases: TGTGCCAGCAGTGACTCCGGGGACTACAATGAGCAGTTCTTC. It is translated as CASSDSGDYNEQFF.

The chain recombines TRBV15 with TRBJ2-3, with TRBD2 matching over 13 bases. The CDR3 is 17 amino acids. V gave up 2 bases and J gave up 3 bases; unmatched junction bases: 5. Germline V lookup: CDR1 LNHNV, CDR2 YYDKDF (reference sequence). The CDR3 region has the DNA TGTGCCACCAGCAGACCCAAGACTAGCGGGAGGACAGATACGCAGTATTTT. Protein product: CATSRPKTSGRTDTQYF.

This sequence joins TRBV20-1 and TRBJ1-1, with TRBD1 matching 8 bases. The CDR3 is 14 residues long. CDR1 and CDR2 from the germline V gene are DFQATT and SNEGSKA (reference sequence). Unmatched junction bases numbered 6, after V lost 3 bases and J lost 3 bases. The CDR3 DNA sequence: TGCAGTGCTAGTGGGACAGGTTATGACACTGAAGCTTTCTTT. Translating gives CSASGTGYDTEAFF.

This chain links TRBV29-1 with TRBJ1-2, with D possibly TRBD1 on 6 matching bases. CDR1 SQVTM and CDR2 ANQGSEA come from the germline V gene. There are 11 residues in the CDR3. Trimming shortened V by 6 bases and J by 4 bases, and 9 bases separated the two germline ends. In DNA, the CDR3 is TGCAGCGTACGAGGGGGCTATGGCTACACCTTC. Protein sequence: CSVRGGYGYTF.

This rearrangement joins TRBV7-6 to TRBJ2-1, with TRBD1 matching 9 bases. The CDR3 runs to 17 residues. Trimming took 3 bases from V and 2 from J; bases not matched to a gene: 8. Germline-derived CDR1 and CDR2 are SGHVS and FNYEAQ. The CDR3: CASSLGVGTGTYNEQFF. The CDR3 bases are TGTGCCAGCAGCTTGGGGGTGGGGACAGGGACCTACAATGAGCAGTTCTTC.

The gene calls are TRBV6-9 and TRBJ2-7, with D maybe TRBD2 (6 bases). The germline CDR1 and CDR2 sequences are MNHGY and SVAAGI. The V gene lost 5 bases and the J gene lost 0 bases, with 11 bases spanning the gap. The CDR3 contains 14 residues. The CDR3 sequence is CASSLVADSYEQYF. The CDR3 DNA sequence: TGTGCCAGCAGTCTAGTAGCGGACTCCTACGAGCAGTACTTC.

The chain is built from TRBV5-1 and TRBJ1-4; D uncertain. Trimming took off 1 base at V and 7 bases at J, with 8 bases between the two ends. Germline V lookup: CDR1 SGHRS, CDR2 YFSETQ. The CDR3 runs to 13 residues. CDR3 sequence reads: CASSLFVSEKLFF. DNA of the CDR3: TGCGCCAGCAGCTTGTTCGTCAGTGAAAAACTGTTTTTT.

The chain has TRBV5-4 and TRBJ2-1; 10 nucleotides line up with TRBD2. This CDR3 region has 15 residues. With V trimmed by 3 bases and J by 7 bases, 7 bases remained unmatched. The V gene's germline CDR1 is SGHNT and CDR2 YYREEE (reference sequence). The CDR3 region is CASSWPSGSRNEQFF. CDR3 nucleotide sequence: TGTGCCAGCAGCTGGCCTAGCGGGAGTAGGAATGAGCAGTTCTTC. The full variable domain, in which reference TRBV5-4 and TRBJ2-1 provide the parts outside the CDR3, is ETGVTQSPTHLIKTRGQQVTLRCSSQSGHNTVSWYQQALGQGPQFIFQYYREEENGRGNFPPRFSGLQFPNYSSELNVNALELDDSALYLCASSWPSGSRNEQFFGPGTRLTVL.

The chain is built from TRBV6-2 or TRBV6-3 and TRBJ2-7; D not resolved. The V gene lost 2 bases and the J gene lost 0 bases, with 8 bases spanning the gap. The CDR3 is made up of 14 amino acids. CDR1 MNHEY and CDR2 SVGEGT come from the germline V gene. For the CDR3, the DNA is TGTGCCAGCAGTTACGGCCCGAGCTCCTACGAGCAGTACTTC. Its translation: CASSYGPSSYEQYF.

CDR3 region: CASSQVAGSHYGYTF. CDR3 sequence (DNA): TGTGCCAGCAGCCAAGTCGCGGGGTCCCACTATGGCTACACCTTC. J is TRBJ1-2 and V is TRBV3-1 (or the pseudogene TRBV3-2); D not certain. CDR1 and CDR2 (germline): LGHDT, YNNKEL (reference sequence). The CDR3 has 15 residues. The V end was cut by 1 base, the J end by 3 bases, with 12 bases between.